The clone carrying this T cell receptor beta chain has only a few counts. Its antigen is not known. TCRdb re-called the 5' RACE reads through MiXCR, storing one row per CDR3 protein. Of around 290,000 distinct CDR3 sequences in the sample, over 8.5% were seen once. Germline V gene sequence: CDR1 MNHEY, CDR2 SVGAGI. CDR3 length: 16 residues. Trimming stripped 0 bases from V and 8 bases from J, with 16 bases between. This sample is part of a study of identical twins. Study-level results: Twins showed weaker excess sharing in their beta out-of-frame sequences.

This sample also appeared in a second study, on yellow fever vaccine responses in identical twins. According to that study: Convergence reportedly seemed to mark part of the twins' vaccine T cell response, with personalization marking the rest.

V is TRBV6-5 and J is TRBJ2-2; tentative D call: TRBD2 (7 bases). The material sequenced was CD8+ T cells sorted from blood. This clonotype was obtained from a young woman in good health. The chain's CDR3 is CASSYSRGARPGELFF. CDR3 nucleotides: TGTGCCAGCAGTTACTCCCGGGGGGCACGTCCGGGGGAGCTGTTTTTT.